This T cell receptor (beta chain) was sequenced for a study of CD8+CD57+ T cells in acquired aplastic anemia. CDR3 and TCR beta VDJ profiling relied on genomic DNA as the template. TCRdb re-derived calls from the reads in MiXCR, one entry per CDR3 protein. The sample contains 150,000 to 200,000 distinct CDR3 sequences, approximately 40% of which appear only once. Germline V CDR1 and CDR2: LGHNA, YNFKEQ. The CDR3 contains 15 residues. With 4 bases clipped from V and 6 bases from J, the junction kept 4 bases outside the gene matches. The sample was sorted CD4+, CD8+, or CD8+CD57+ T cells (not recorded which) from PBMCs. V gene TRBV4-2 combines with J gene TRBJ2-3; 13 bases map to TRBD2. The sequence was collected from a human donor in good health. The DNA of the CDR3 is TGTGCCAGCAGCCGACTAGCGGGAGGCTCGGATACGCAGTATTTT. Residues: CASSRLAGGSDTQYF.